This T cell receptor (beta chain) was documented in a study of vaccination effects on CD4 cells after COVID-19. Assay used: immunoSEQ multiplex PCR; TCRdb lists only in-frame clones, some missing. The sample includes 30,000 to 40,000 clones, 82% of them seen just once. In the case of this clone: Its antigen is currently unknown.

At the end of 9 to 11 days of culture, CD4+ T cells were isolated. Nucleocapsid antibody tests were negative, and the vaccine recipients had no prior SARS-CoV-2 infection. This clonotype was obtained from a human donor who received a COVID-19 vaccine. Sequenced here: CD4+ T cells from PBMCs cultured without peptide, sampled before COVID-19 vaccination.

The CDR3, as DNA: TGTGCCACTAGCCAGCGGTGGGGGGAGACCCAGTACTTC. Its translation is CATSQRWGETQYF. This chain uses TRBV7-2 with TRBJ2-5; D is possibly TRBD1 or TRBD2 (5 bases each). The length of the CDR3 is 13 residues. Germline V CDR1 and CDR2: SGHTA, FQGNSA. V gave up 10 bases and J gave up 5 bases, with 17 bases separating them.